The clone carrying this T cell receptor (beta chain) was observed a handful of times. Antigen specificity is unknown. This sample was included in a study of T-cell reconstitution after alpha-beta-depleted transplantation in children. Whole-study results and caveats: Expanded clones from the graft, numbering several hundred, reportedly supplied alpha-beta T cells about two months after transplant.

Library preparation (for TCRbeta) was performed with unique molecular identifiers. In TCRdb, the PCR reads were re-called with MiXCR into one record per CDR3 protein. The repertoire holds about 980,000 distinct CDR3 sequences, with around 30% as singletons. V lost 6 bases to trimming and J lost 4 bases, with 18 bases between them. This CDR3 is 15 amino acids long. This rearrangement joins TRBV12-3 or TRBV12-4 to TRBJ2-5, with D perhaps matching TRBD1 (6 bases). The material sequenced was PBMCs, mostly from graft donor cells, taken 360 days after TCRalphabeta/CD19-depleted stem cell transplant. The receptor comes from a boy younger than two who had a stem cell transplant for SCID, so the T cells may come from the graft donor. The DNA of the CDR3 is TGTGCCAGCAGCGACCGGGACACCTGGGGAGAGACCCAGTACTTC. It yields the protein CASSDRDTWGETQYF.